Presented here are 28 T cell receptor beta chains from one specimen sequenced in a study of CD8 T cells in ankylosing spondylitis. MiXCR was run by TCRdb on the 5' RACE reads, yielding one entry per CDR3 protein. Of approximately 300,000 distinct CDR3 sequences in the sample, approximately 20% were seen once. Sequenced material: blood, either unsorted or a sorted T cell fraction (not recorded which). The receptors here all came from a male donor with ankylosing spondylitis or in good health (not recorded which).

This clonotype turned up a few times. V and J are TRBV12-3 or TRBV12-4 and TRBJ2-1, with TRBD1 identical over 12 bases. Losses at the gene ends were 2 bases for V and 8 bases for J; bases not matched to a gene: 7. The CDR3 is 16 residues long. The CDR3 DNA is TGTGCCAGCAGTTTATTCGGGACAGGGGGCGTGGATGAGCAGTTCTTC. This gives the protein CASSLFGTGGVDEQFF.

This clonotype occurred a few times. V and J are TRBV5-1 and TRBJ2-3; 16 nucleotides align to TRBD2. Germline values: CDR1 SGHRS, CDR2 YFSETQ. With V trimmed by 3 bases and J by 4 bases, 5 bases remained unmatched. The length of the CDR3 is 17 residues. CDR3 coding DNA: TGCGCCAGCAGCTCCGGGACTAGCGGGGGGGTGGCAGATACGCAGTATTTT. This sequence encodes CASSSGTSGGVADTQYF.

This clonotype was counted only a few times. The chain links TRBV5-1 to TRBJ1-1; D is undetermined. V shed 0 bases and J shed 7 bases, with 13 bases lying between them. The CDR3 loop spans 14 amino acids. Per germline, CDR1 SGHRS and CDR2 YFSETQ. Here the CDR3 reads CASSLVQTTGEAFF. CDR3 bases: TGCGCCAGCAGCTTGGTTCAGACGACGGGTGAAGCTTTCTTT.

The chain links TRBV7-7 to TRBJ2-3, with 9 bases that match TRBD1. Looked up from germline, CDR1 is SSHAT and CDR2 is FNYEAQ (reference sequence). The CDR3 has 13 amino acids. The V and J ends lost 5 bases and 5 bases, in that order; junction bases with no gene match: 2. CDR3 nucleotide sequence: TGTGCCAGCAGCACGGACAGGGGAGATACGCAGTATTTT. Protein sequence: CASSTDRGDTQYF.

With respect to this clonotype: Just one base apart from a much larger clone, this may be a read error. This chain links TRBV29-1 with TRBJ2-5; D call uncertain. In germline, CDR1 is SQVTM, CDR2 ANQGSEA. The CDR3 is 10 amino acids. The CDR3 region has the DNA TGCAGCGTTGAAGATAATTGGCGGTGCTTC. Encoded protein: CSVEDNWRCF.

The CDR3 is CASSLVATGGAETQYF. The CDR3 bases are TGCGCCAGCAGCTTGGTAGCGACAGGGGGCGCAGAGACCCAGTACTTC. This chain links TRBV5-1 with TRBJ2-5; 10 bases are a match to TRBD1. The CDR3 runs 16 residues. The germline CDR1 and CDR2 sequences are SGHRS and YFSETQ. The junction had 6 bases not matched to a gene; V was cut back by 0 bases and J by 4 bases.

Ten or more counts support this clonotype. The chain employs TRBV5-1 and TRBJ1-1; D ambiguous. CDR1 SGHRS and CDR2 YFSETQ come from the germline V gene. V gave up 2 bases and J gave up 3 bases, with 8 bases separating them. CDR3 size: 13 residues. The CDR3 DNA reads as TGCGCCAGCAGCTTAACGATGGACACTGAAGCTTTCTTT. It codes for CASSLTMDTEAFF.

This clonotype was picked up one time. The CDR3 coding sequence is TGCAGCGTGGACAAGGGGGGCACAGATACGCAGTATTTT. Translation: CSVDKGGTDTQYF. The chain is built from TRBV29-1 and TRBJ2-3; TRBD1 is a possible D gene (6 bases). V was cut by 6 bases and J by 1 base, with 11 bases left in between. This CDR3 is built from 13 residues. Germline CDR1 is SQVTM and CDR2 is ANQGSEA.

This clonotype was observed at least ten times. The rearrangement joins TRBV27 to TRBJ1-1; D remains ambiguous. This CDR3 spans 15 amino acids. V lost 0 bases and J lost 1, with 9 bases in between. CDR1 and CDR2 from the germline V gene are MNHEY and SMNVEV (reference sequence). Written as DNA, the CDR3 is TGTGCCAGCAGTTTATCGTACAACTCGAACACTGAAGCTTTCTTT. Translated, it gives CASSLSYNSNTEAFF.

This clonotype was recorded a few times. The chain recombines TRBV7-3 with TRBJ1-3; no reliable D call. Germline V lookup: CDR1 SGHTA, CDR2 FQGTGA. The V end lost 4 bases, the J end lost 0 bases, and 13 bases lay between the germline ends. CDR3 size: 16 residues. CDR3 in amino acids: CASSSGPLGSGNTIYF. CDR3 bases: TGTGCCAGCAGCTCCGGGCCCCTCGGCTCTGGAAACACCATATATTTT. Together with reference TRBV7-3 and TRBJ1-3, the CDR3 gives the full variable domain: GAGVSQTPSNKVTEKGKYVELRCDPISGHTALYWYRQSLGQGPEFLIYFQGTGAADDSGLPNDRFFAVRPEGSVSTLKIQRTERGDSAVYLCASSSGPLGSGNTIYFGEGSWLTVV.

The sample holds many counts of this clonotype. V gene TRBV12-3 or TRBV12-4 combines with J gene TRBJ2-1, with 9 bases aligning to TRBD1. The CDR3 runs 14 residues. The V segment lost 6 bases and the J segment 0 bases; nucleotides outside the gene matches: 0. This CDR3 is CASRTGGSYNEQFF. The CDR3 nucleotides are TGTGCCAGCAGGACAGGGGGCTCCTACAATGAGCAGTTCTTC.

This chain joins TRBV7-7 and TRBJ2-1, with TRBD2 matching over 11 bases. The CDR3 extends over 15 amino acids. Germline lookup yields CDR1 SSHAT and CDR2 FNYEAQ (reference sequence). V shed 5 bases and J 2 bases; nucleotides not matched to a gene: 2. For the CDR3, the DNA is TGTGCCAGCAGCACGGGACTAGCGGCCTACAATGAGCAGTTCTTC. This translates into CASSTGLAAYNEQFF.

Only a few counts were recorded for this clonotype. The chain couples TRBV20-1 to TRBJ1-6; D unclear. Trimming removed 3 bases at V and 0 bases at J, with 12 bases between. CDR3 length equals 16 residues. Germline CDR1 DFQATT, CDR2 SNEGSKA (reference sequence). The CDR3 coding sequence is TGCAGTGCTAGTCGCTCCCGGAGCTCCTATAATTCACCCCTCCACTTT. Protein: CSASRSRSSYNSPLHF.

This clonotype was observed at least ten times. The chain recombines TRBV6-2 or TRBV6-3 with TRBJ1-1, with D uncertain. The CDR3 covers 13 residues. Deletions cut 6 bases from V and 4 bases from J, with 12 bases between. CDR1 MNHEY and CDR2 SVGEGT come from the germline V gene. The CDR3 DNA sequence: TGTGCCAGCAGGGGCGCTGGTTTCACTGAAGCTTTCTTT. Residues: CASRGAGFTEAFF.

This clonotype was detected ten times or more. The gene calls are TRBV5-1 and TRBJ2-1, with 10 bases fitting TRBD2. Germline V lookup: CDR1 SGHRS, CDR2 YFSETQ. With V trimmed by 0 bases and J by 8 bases, 8 bases remained unmatched. The CDR3 has 16 amino acids. DNA of the CDR3: TGCGCCAGCAGCTTGGGGGGGGGACTAGCGATCGATGAGCAGTTCTTC. It translates to CASSLGGGLAIDEQFF.

The chain has TRBV12-3 or TRBV12-4 and TRBJ1-5; D gene uncertain. CDR3 length equals 13 residues. V lost 1 base and J 5 bases, leaving 6 bases between the germline ends. CDR3 sequence (DNA): TGTGCCAGCAGTTTAGGGCTAGATCAGCCCCAGCATTTT. Amino acid sequence: CASSLGLDQPQHF.

A few counts support this clonotype. This chain uses TRBV20-1 with TRBJ1-2; 9 bases align to TRBD1. Per the germline V gene, CDR1 is DFQATT and CDR2 is SNEGSKA (reference sequence). V lost 5 bases to trimming and J lost 5 bases; unmatched junction nucleotides: 15. The CDR3 is made up of 16 amino acids. CDR3 bases: TGCAGTGCTCCTACAGGGGGCTCGGATATGAGATATGGCTACACCTTC. It encodes CSAPTGGSDMRYGYTF.

This clonotype was recorded a few times. The gene calls are TRBV20-1 and TRBJ2-7; D may correspond to TRBD1 or TRBD2 (5 bases each). V dropped 3 bases and J dropped 7 bases, with 10 bases sitting between them. The V gene's germline CDR1 is DFQATT and CDR2 SNEGSKA (reference sequence). The CDR3 has 11 amino acids. This CDR3 is CSARQGPEQYV. The CDR3 DNA reads TGCAGTGCTAGGCAGGGACCTGAGCAGTACGTC.

The chain recombines TRBV24-1 with TRBJ2-1; maybe TRBD2 (5 bases). The CDR3 loop spans 15 amino acids. Trimming took 4 bases from V and 7 from J, leaving 16 bases between them. Per germline, CDR1 KGHDR and CDR2 SFDVKD. The CDR3 reads CATSDRTRPPNEQFF. For the CDR3, the DNA is TGTGCCACCAGTGACCGGACTCGCCCCCCTAATGAGCAGTTCTTC.

The chain is built from TRBV28 and TRBJ1-4; TRBD1 matches 10 bases. This CDR3 has 16 residues. Germline V gene lookup returns CDR1 MDHEN and CDR2 SYDVKM. With V trimmed by 6 bases and J by 6 bases, 10 bases remained unmatched. As DNA, the CDR3 is TGTGCCAGCAGCCCCCACCCCGGGACAGGGGATGAAAAACTGTTTTTT. This translates into CASSPHPGTGDEKLFF.

In this sample, this clonotype turned up a few times. The chain joins TRBV21-1 to TRBJ1-4. TRBV21-1 is a pseudogene segment. The CDR3 is 12 amino acids. CDR3 in DNA: TGTGCCAGCAGCAAAGCGTATGAAAAACTGTTTTTT. As protein: CASSKAYEKLFF.

This clonotype was seen only a few times. The chain couples TRBV6-5 to TRBJ1-6; D is perhaps TRBD1 (5 bases). This CDR3 is 14 amino acids long. The ends were cut back, 4 bases at V and 4 bases at J, with 8 bases in the middle. Germline V CDR1 and CDR2: MNHEY, SVGAGI. The CDR3 reads CASSSGGYNSPLHF. The CDR3 DNA is TGTGCCAGCAGTTCGGGGGGGTATAATTCACCCCTCCACTTT.

At least ten counts were recorded for this clonotype. The rearrangement joins TRBV28 to TRBJ1-5, with TRBD1 as a possible D gene (5 bases). CDR1 is MDHEN, CDR2 SYDVKM, per germline. This CDR3 has 16 residues. Trimming removed 2 bases at V and 5 bases at J, with 16 bases between. Here the CDR3 reads CASSLNIGGGYQPQHF. CDR3 DNA: TGTGCCAGCAGTTTAAATATTGGGGGGGGGTATCAGCCCCAGCATTTT.

The rearrangement joins TRBV24-1 to TRBJ2-5, with 7 bases lining up with TRBD1. Looked up from germline, CDR1 is KGHDR and CDR2 is SFDVKD. CDR3 size: 14 residues. Unmatched junction bases numbered 7, after V lost 4 bases and J lost 6 bases. The CDR3 loop reads CATSDPGTEKTQYF. The CDR3 DNA reads TGTGCCACCAGTGACCCCGGGACAGAAAAGACCCAGTACTTC.

This clonotype turned up a few times. The genes are TRBV11-2 and TRBJ1-2; TRBD1 matches 10 bases. The CDR3 extends over 15 amino acids. The V segment lost 5 bases and the J segment 7 bases; nucleotides outside the gene matches: 10. The germline CDR1 and CDR2 sequences are SGHAT and FQNNGV. The CDR3 protein is CASSPPDRGLRGYTF. The CDR3, as DNA: TGTGCCAGCAGCCCACCAGACAGGGGGCTGCGTGGCTACACCTTC.

In its sample, this clonotype was seen a few times. J is TRBJ2-1 and V is TRBV20-1; D gene uncertain. The CDR3 extends over 15 amino acids. CDR1 and CDR2 (germline): DFQATT, SNEGSKA (reference sequence). V lost 3 bases, J lost 0 bases, and 12 bases lay in between. CDR3 in amino acids: CSASDTTSSYNEQFF. The CDR3 DNA reads TGCAGTGCTAGTGATACTACCAGCTCCTACAATGAGCAGTTCTTC.

This chain uses TRBV7-3 with TRBJ2-7, with D uncertain. Per the germline V gene, CDR1 is SGHTA and CDR2 is FQGTGA. This CDR3 has 10 amino acids. V lost 3 bases and J 7 bases, leaving 4 bases between the germline ends. As DNA, the CDR3 is TGTGCCAGCAGCTTCGGGGAGCAGTACGTC. This encodes CASSFGEQYV.

The chain joins TRBV15 to TRBJ2-2; D ambiguous. Germline V gene lookup returns CDR1 LNHNV and CDR2 YYDKDF (reference sequence). V shed 4 bases and J shed 5 bases, with 5 bases lying between them. This CDR3 contains 12 residues. The CDR3 coding sequence is TGTGCCACCAGCAAAGTTACCGGGGAGCTGTTTTTT. Amino acid sequence: CATSKVTGELFF.